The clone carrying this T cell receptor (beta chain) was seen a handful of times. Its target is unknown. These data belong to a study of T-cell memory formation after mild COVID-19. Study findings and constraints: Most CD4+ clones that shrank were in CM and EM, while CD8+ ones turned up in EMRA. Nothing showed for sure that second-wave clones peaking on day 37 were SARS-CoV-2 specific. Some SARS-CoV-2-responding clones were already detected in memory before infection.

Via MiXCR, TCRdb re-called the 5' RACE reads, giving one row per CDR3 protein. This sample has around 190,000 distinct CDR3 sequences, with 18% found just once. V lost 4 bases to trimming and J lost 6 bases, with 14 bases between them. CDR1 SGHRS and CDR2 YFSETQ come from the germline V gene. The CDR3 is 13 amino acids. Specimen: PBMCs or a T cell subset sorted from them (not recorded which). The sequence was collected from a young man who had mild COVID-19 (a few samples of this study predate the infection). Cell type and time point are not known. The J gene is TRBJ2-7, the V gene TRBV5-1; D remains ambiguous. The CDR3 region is CASSPGSPAEQYF. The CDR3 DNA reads TGCGCCAGCAGCCCCGGGTCTCCGGCCGAGCAGTACTTC.